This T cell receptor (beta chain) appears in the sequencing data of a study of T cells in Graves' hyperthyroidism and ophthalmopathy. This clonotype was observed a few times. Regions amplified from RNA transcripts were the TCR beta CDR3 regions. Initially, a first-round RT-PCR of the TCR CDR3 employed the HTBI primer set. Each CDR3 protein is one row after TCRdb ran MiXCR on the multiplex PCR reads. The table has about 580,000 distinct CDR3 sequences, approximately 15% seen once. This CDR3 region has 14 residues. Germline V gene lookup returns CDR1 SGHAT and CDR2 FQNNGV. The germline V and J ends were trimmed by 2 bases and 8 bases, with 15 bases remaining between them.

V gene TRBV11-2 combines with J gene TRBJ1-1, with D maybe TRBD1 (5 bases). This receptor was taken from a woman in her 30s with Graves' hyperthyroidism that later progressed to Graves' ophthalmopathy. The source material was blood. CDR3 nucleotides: TGTGCCAGCAGCTTACAAACCGGGGCTCGGGAAGCTTTCTTT. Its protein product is CASSLQTGAREAFF.